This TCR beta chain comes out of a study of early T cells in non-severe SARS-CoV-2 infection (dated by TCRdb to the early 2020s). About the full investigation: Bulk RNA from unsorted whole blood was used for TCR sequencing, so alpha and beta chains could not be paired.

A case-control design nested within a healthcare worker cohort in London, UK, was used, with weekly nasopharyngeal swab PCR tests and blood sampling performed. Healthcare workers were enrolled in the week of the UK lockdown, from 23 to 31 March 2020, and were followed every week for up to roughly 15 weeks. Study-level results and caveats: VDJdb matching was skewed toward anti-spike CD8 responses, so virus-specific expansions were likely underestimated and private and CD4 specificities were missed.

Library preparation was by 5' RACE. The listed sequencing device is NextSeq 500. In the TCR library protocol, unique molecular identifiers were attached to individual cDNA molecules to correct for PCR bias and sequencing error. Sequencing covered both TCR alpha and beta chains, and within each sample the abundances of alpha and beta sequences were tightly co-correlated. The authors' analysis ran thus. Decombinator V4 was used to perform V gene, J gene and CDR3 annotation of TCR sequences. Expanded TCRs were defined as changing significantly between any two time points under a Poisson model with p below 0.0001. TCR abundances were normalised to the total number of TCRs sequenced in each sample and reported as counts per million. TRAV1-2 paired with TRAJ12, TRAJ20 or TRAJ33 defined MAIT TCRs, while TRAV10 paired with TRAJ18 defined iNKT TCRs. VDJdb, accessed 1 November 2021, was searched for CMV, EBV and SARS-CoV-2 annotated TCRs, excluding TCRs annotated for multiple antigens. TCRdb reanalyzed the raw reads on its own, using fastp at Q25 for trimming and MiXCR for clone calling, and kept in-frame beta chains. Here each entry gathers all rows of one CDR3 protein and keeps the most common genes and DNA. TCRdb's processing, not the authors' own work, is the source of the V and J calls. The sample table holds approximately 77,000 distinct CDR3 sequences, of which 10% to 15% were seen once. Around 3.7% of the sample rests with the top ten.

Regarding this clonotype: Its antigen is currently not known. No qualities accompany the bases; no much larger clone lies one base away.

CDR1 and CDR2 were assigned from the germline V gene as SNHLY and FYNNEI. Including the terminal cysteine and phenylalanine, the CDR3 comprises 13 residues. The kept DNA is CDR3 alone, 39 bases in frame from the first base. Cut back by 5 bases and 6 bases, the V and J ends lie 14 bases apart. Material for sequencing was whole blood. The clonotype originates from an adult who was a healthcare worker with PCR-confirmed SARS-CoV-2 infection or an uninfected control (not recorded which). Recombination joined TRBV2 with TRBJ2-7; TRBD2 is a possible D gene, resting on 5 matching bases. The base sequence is TGTGCCAGCAGTCTCCTTAGCGCCGGCGAGCAGTACTTC. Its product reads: CASSLLSAGEQYF.